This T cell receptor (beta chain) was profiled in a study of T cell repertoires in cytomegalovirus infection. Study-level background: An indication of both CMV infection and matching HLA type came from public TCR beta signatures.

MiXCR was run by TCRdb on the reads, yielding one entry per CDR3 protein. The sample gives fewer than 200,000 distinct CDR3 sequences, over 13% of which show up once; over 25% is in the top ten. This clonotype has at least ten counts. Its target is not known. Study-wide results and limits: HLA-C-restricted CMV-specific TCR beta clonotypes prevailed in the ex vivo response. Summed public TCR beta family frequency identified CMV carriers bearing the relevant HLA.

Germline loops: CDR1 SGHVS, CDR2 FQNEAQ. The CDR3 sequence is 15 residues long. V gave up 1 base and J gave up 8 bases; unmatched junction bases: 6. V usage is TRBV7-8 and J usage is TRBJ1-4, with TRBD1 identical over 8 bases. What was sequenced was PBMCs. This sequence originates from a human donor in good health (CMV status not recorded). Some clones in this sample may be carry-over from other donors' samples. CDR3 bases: TGTGCCAGCAGCTTAGGGCGACAGGGGTACGAAAAACTGTTTTTT. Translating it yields CASSLGRQGYEKLFF.